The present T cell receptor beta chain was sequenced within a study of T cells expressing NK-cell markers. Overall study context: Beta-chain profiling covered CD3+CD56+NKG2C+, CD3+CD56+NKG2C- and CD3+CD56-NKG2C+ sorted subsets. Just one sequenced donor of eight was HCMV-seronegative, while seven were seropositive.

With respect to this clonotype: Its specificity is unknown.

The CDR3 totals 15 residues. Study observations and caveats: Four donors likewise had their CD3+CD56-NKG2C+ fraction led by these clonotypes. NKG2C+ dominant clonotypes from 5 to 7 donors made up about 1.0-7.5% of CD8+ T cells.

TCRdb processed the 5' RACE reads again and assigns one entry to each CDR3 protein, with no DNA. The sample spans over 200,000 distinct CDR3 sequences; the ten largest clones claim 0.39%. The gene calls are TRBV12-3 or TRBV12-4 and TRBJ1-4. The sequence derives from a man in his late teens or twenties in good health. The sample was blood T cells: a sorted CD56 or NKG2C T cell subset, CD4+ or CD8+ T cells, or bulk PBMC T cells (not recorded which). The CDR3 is CASSSQSNVREKLFF.